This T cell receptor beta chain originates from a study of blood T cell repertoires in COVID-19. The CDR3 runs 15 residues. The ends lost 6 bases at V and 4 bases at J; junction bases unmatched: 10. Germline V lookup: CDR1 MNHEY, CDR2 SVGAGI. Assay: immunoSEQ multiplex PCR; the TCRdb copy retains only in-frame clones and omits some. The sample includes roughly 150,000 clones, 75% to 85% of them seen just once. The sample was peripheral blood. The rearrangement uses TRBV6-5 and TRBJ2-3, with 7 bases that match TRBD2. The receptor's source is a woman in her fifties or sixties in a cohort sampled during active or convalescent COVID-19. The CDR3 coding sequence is TGTGCCAGCAGCCTAGGACTAGATGAGGCAGATACGCAGTATTTT. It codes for CASSLGLDEADTQYF.